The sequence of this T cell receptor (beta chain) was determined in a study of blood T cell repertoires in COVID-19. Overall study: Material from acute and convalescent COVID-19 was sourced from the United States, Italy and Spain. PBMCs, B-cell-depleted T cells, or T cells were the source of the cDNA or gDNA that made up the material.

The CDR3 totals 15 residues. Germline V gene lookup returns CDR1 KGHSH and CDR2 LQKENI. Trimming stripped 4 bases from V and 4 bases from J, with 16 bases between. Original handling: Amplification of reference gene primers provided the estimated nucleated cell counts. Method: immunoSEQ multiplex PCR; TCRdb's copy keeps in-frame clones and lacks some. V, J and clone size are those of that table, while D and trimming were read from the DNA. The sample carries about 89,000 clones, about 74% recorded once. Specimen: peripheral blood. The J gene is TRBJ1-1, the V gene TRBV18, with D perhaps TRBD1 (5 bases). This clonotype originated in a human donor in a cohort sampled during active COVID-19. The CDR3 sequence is CASSRGSLPSTEAFF. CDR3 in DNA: TGTGCCAGCTCACGGGGCAGCCTTCCGAGCACTGAAGCTTTCTTT.